The T cell receptor (beta chain) under discussion was sequenced for a study of cytomegalovirus exposure and HLA in healthy donors. General study findings and limits: When the data were analyzed later, several of the most significant clusters appeared to be linked to common viral pathogens.

PCR was performed using 60 Vbeta and 13 Jbeta primers. Profiling relied on immunoSEQ multiplex PCR, and the TCRdb table lists in-frame clones only, not all of them. The sample has around 130,000 clones, 74% seen once. The germline V gene has CDR1 MDHEN and CDR2 SYDVKM. The germline V and J ends were trimmed by 2 bases and 4 bases, with 11 bases remaining between them. The CDR3 loop spans 14 amino acids. Remarks on this clone: Its antigen is undetermined.

The sample taken for sequencing was PBMCs. This receptor was taken from a man aged 40-49 years in good health and CMV-seropositive. V is TRBV28 and J is TRBJ1-1; D perhaps matches TRBD1 (6 bases). The CDR3 reads CASSLGGGRTEAFF. CDR3 coding DNA: TGTGCCAGCAGTTTAGGCGGGGGGCGCACTGAAGCTTTCTTT. The full variable domain, completed using reference TRBV28 and TRBJ1-1, is DVKVTQSSRYLVKRTGEKVFLECVQDMDHENMFWYRQDPGLGLRLIYFSYDVKMKEKGDIPEGYSVSREKKERFSLILESASTNQTSMYLCASSLGGGRTEAFFGQGTRLTVV.